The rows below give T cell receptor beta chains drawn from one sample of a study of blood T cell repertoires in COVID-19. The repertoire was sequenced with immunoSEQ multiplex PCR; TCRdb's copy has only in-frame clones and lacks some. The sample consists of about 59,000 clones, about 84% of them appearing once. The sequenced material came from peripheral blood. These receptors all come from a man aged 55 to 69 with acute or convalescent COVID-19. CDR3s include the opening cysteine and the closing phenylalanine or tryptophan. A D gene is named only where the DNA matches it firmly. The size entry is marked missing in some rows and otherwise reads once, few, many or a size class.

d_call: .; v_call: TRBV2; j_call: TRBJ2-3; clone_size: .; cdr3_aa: CASSVGRGRDTQYF; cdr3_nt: TGTGCCAGCAGTGTGGGCAGGGGCAGGGATACGCAGTATTTT
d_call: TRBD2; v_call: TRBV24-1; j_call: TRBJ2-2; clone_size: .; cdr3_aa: CATSEGGMNTGELFF; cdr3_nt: TGTGCCACCAGTGAGGGGGGGATGAACACCGGGGAGCTGTTTTTT
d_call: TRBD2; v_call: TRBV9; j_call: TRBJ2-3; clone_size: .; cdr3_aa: CASSVGPAGGADTQYF; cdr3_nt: TGTGCCAGCAGCGTAGGGCCAGCGGGGGGGGCAGATACGCAGTATTTT
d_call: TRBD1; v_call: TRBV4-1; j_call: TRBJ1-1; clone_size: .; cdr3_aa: CASSQDPARGRTEAFF; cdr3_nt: TGCGCCAGCAGCCAAGATCCAGCCAGGGGGCGGACTGAAGCTTTCTTT
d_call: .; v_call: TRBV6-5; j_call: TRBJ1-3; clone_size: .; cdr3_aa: CASSLGVGNTIYF; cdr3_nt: TGTGCCAGCAGTCTCGGGGTTGGAAACACCATATATTTT
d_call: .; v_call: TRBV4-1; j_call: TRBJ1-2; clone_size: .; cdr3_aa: CASSQGPRINYGYTF; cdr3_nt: TGCGCCAGCAGCCAAGGCCCCAGGATTAACTATGGCTACACCTTC
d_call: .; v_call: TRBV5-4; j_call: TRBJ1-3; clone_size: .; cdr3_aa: CASSVDGYTIYF; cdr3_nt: TGTGCCAGCAGCGTGGACGGGTACACCATATATTTT
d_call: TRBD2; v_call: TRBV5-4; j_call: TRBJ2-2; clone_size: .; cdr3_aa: CASSFPGLGTGELFF; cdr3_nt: TGTGCCAGCAGCTTCCCGGGACTAGGGACCGGGGAGCTGTTTTTT
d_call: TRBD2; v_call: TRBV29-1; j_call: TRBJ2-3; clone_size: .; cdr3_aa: CSPGLAGDTQYF; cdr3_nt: TGCAGCCCGGGACTAGCGGGCGATACGCAGTATTTT
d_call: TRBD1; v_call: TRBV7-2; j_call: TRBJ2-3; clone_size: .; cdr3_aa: CASSPRTGGVTDTQYF; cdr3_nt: TGTGCCAGCAGCCCAAGGACAGGGGGTGTCACAGATACGCAGTATTTT
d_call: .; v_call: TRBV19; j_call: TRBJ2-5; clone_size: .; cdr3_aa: CASSTGTTQETQYF; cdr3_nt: TGTGCCAGTAGTACCGGGACAACTCAAGAGACCCAGTACTTC
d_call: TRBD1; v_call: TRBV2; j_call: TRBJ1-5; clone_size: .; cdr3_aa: CASSGSTGVEQPQHF; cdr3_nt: TGTGCCAGCAGTGGATCTACAGGGGTTGAACAGCCCCAGCATTTT
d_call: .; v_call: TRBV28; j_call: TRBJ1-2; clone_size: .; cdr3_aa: CASRAGGSPYGYTF; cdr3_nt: TGTGCCAGCAGGGCGGGGGGGAGCCCCTATGGCTACACCTTC
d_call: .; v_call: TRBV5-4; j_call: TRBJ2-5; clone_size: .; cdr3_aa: CASSEVGRGAGETQYF; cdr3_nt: TGTGCCAGCAGCGAGGTGGGGCGGGGAGCGGGAGAGACCCAGTACTTC
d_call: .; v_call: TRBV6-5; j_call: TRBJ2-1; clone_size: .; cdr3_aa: CASRNLASAKFF; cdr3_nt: TGTGCCAGCAGAAACCTAGCGTCTGCTAAGTTCTTC
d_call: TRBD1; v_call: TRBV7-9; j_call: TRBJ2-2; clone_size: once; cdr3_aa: CASSTDRGPTGELFF; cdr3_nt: TGTGCCAGCAGCACGGACAGGGGGCCTACCGGGGAGCTGTTTTTT
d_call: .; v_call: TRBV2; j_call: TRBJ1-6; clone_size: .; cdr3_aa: CASTTDNNSPLHF; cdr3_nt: TGTGCCAGCACGACAGACAATAATTCACCCCTCCACTTT
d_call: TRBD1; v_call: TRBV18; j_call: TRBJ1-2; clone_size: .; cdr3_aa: CASSPSGQGAGGYTF; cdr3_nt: TGTGCCAGCTCACCAAGTGGGCAGGGGGCAGGTGGCTACACCTTC
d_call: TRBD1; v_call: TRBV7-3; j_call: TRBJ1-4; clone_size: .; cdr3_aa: CASSTTGGTNEKLFF; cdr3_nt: TGTGCCAGCAGCACCACAGGGGGTACTAATGAAAAACTGTTTTTT
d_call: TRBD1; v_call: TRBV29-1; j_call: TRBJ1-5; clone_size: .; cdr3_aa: CSVGQGVQQPQHF; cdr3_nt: TGCAGCGTGGGACAGGGGGTCCAACAGCCCCAGCATTTT
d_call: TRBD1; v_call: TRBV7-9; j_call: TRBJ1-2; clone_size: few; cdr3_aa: CASSAGTGVYGYTF; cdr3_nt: TGTGCCAGCAGCGCGGGGACAGGCGTTTATGGCTACACCTTC
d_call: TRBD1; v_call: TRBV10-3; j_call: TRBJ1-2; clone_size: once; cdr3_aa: CATFPGQGSGYTF; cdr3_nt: TGTGCCACCTTCCCCGGACAGGGTAGCGGCTACACCTTC
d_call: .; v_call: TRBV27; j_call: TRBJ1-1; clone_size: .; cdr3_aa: CASIFRPGAEAFF; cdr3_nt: TGTGCCAGCATCTTTAGGCCCGGGGCTGAAGCTTTCTTT
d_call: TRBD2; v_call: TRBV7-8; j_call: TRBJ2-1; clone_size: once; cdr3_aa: CASSPTGGSYNEQFF; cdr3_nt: TGTGCCAGCAGCCCGACGGGGGGTTCCTACAATGAGCAGTTCTTC
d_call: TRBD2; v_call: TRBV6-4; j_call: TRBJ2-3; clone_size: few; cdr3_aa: CASSDSSGGAIDTQYF; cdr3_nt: TGTGCCAGCAGTGACTCTAGCGGGGGGGCCATAGATACGCAGTATTTT
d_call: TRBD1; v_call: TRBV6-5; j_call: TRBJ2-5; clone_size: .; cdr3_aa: CASSRGTGGPETQYF; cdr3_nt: TGTGCCAGCAGTCGGGGGACAGGGGGGCCAGAGACCCAGTACTTC
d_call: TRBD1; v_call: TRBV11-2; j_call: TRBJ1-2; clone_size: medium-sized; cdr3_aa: CASSLGPQQGRLYGYTF; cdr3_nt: TGTGCCAGCAGCTTAGGCCCCCAACAGGGGAGGCTCTATGGCTACACCTTC
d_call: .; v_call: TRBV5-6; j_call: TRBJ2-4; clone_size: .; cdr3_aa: CASSFRSKSRNIQYF; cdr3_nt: TGTGCCAGCAGCTTCCGTAGCAAGTCCAGAAACATTCAGTACTTC
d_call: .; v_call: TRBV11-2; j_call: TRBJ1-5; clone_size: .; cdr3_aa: CASSLSQGPQWPQHF; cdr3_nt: TGTGCCAGCAGCTTATCCCAGGGGCCCCAGTGGCCCCAGCATTTT
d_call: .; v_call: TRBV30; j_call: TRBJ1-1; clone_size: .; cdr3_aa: CAWTLWSSKAFF; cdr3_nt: TGTGCCTGGACCTTGTGGTCAAGCAAAGCTTTCTTT
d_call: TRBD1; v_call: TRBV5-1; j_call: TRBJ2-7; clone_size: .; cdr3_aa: CASSGTGTTEQYF; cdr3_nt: TGCGCCAGCAGCGGGACAGGGACCACCGAGCAGTACTTC
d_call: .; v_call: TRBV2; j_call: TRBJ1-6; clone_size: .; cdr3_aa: CASMPTDNNSPLHF; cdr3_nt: TGTGCCAGCATGCCGACAGACAATAATTCACCCCTCCACTTT
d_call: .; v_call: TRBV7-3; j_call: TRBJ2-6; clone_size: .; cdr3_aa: CASSFGDRTSGANVLTF; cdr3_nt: TGTGCCAGCAGCTTTGGAGACAGGACCTCTGGGGCCAACGTCCTGACTTTC
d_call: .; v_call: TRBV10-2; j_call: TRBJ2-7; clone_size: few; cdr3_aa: CASSETGYEQYF; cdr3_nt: TGCGCCAGCAGTGAGACGGGGTACGAGCAGTACTTC
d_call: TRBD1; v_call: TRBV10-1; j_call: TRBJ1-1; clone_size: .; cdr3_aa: CASSAGTGGREAFF; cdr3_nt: TGCGCCAGCAGTGCCGGGACAGGGGGCCGTGAAGCTTTCTTT
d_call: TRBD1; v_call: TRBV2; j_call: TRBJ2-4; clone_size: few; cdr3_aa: CASSEDTGVVAKNIQYF; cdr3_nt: TGTGCCAGCAGTGAGGATACAGGGGTGGTAGCCAAAAACATTCAGTACTTC
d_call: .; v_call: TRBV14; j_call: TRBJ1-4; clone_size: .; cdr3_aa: CASSQTLTGQVEKLFF; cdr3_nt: TGTGCCAGCAGTCAAACCCTCACAGGGCAGGTAGAAAAACTGTTTTTT
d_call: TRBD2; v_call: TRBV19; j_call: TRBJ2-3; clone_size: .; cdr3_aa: CASSIGWSGGLDTQYF; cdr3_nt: TGTGCCAGTAGTATAGGCTGGAGCGGGGGGCTTGATACGCAGTATTTT
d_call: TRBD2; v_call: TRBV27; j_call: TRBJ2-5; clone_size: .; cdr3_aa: CASRNSGLRETQYF; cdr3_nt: TGTGCCAGCAGAAATAGCGGGCTAAGGGAGACCCAGTACTTC
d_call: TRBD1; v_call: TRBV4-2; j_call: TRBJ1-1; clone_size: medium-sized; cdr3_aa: CASSPSGQGAPNTEAFF; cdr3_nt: TGTGCCAGCAGCCCCTCGGGACAGGGGGCTCCGAACACTGAAGCTTTCTTT
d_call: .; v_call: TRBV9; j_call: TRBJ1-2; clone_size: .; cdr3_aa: CASSSLGGSYGYTF; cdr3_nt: TGTGCCAGCAGCTCCCTAGGTGGGAGCTATGGCTACACCTTC
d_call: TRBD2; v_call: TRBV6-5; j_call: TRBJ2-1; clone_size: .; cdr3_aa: CASTSGSNSYNEQFF; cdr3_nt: TGTGCCAGCACCAGCGGGAGCAACTCCTACAATGAGCAGTTCTTC
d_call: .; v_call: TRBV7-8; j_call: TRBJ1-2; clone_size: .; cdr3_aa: CASSPQETALGYTF; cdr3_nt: TGTGCCAGCAGCCCACAAGAGACAGCTCTTGGCTACACCTTC
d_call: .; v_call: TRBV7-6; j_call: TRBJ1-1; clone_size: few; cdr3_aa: CASSWQRYTEAFF; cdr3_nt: TGTGCCAGCAGCTGGCAGCGGTACACTGAAGCTTTCTTT
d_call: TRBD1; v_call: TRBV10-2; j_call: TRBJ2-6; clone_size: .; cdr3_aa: CASSKAGRQGAVGANVLTF; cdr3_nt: TGCGCCAGCAGTAAGGCGGGGAGACAGGGGGCGGTTGGGGCCAACGTCCTGACTTTC
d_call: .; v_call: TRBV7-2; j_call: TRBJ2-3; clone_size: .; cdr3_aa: CASSLLVAVDTQYF; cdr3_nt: TGTGCCAGCAGCTTGCTCGTAGCTGTAGATACGCAGTATTTT
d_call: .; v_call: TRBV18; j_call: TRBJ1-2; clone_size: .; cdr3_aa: CASSSTVGKNYGYTF; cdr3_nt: TGTGCCAGCTCGTCCACAGTCGGTAAAAACTATGGCTACACCTTC
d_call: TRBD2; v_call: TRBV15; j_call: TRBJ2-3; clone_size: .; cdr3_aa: CATSREGGGGTDTQYF; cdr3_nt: TGTGCCACCAGCAGAGAAGGCGGGGGGGGCACAGATACGCAGTATTTT
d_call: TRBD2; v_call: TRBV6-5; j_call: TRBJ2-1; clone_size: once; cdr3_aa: CASSRRGEAYNEQFF; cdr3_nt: TGTGCCAGCAGTCGTCGGGGGGAAGCCTACAATGAGCAGTTCTTC
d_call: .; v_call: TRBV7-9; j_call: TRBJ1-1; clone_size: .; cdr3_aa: CASSLAEGAEAFF; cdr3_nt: TGTGCCAGCAGCTTAGCTGAGGGGGCTGAAGCTTTCTTT
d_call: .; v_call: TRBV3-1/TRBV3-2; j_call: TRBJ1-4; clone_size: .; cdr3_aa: CASNGELGEKLFF; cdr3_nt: TGTGCCAGCAACGGGGAACTCGGAGAAAAACTGTTTTTT
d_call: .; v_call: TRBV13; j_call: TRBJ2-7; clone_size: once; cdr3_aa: CASSLVNSYEQYF; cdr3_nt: TGTGCCAGCAGCTTAGTTAACTCCTACGAGCAGTACTTC